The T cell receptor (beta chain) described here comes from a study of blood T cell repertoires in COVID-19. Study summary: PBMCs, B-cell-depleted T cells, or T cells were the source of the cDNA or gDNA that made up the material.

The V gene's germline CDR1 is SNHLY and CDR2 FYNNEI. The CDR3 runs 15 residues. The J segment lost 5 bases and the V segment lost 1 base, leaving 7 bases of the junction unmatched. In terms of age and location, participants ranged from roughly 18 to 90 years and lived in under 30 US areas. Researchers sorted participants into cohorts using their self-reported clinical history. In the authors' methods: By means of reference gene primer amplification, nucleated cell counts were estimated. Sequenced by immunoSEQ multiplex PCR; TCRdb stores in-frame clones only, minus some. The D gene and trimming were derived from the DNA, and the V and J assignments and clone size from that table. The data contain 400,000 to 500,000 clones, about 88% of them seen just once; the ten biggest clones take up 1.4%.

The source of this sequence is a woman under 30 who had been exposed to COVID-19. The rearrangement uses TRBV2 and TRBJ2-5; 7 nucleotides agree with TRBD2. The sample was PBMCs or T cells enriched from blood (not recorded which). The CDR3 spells CASSEEAKGGETQYF. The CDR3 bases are TGTGCCAGCAGTGAAGAAGCTAAGGGAGGGGAGACCCAGTACTTC. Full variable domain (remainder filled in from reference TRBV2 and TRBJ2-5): EPEVTQTPSHQVTQMGQEVILRCVPISNHLYFYWYRQILGQKVEFLVSFYNNEISEKSEIFDDQFSVERPDGSNFTLKIRSTKLEDSAMYFCASSEEAKGGETQYFGPGTRLLVL.